One sample yielded the 15 T cell receptor beta chains listed below, sequenced in a study of T cells in Graves' hyperthyroidism and ophthalmopathy. RNA transcripts gave rise to amplified TCR beta CDR3 regions. When the TCR CDR3 underwent first-round RT-PCR, the HTBI primer set was used. In TCRdb, the multiplex PCR reads were re-called with MiXCR into one record per CDR3 protein. Among roughly 700,000 distinct CDR3 sequences listed, approximately 15% were seen once. The material sequenced was blood. Receptor source: a woman aged 18-29 years with Graves' hyperthyroidism.

This clonotype was picked up many times. The chain links TRBV7-8 to TRBJ2-7, with 11 bases aligning to TRBD2. CDR3 length: 15 amino acids. V gave up 6 bases and J gave up 4 bases; unmatched junction bases: 8. Germline V lookup: CDR1 SGHVS, CDR2 FQNEAQ. DNA for the CDR3: TGTGCCAGCAGAGAGGGACTAGCGGCACATTACGAGCAGTACTTC. Translating gives CASREGLAAHYEQYF.

This clonotype was seen repeatedly, ten times or more. The chain joins TRBV20-1 to TRBJ2-4, with 7 bases that match TRBD1. This CDR3 contains 12 residues. V shed 2 bases and J 8 bases; nucleotides not matched to a gene: 3. Germline CDR1 and CDR2: DFQATT and SNEGSKA (reference sequence). The chain's CDR3 is CSARKGAYIQYF. CDR3 nucleotides: TGCAGTGCTAGAAAGGGGGCGTACATTCAGTACTTC.

The rearrangement joins TRBV7-9 to TRBJ2-3; maybe TRBD1 (6 bases). This CDR3 comprises 14 residues. Trimming stripped 1 base from V and 4 bases from J, with 9 bases between. The germline V gene encodes CDR1 SEHNR and CDR2 FQNEAQ (reference sequence). CDR3 sequence reads: CASSLGTGSDTQYF. The CDR3 nucleotides read TGTGCCAGCAGCTTAGGTACAGGGTCAGATACGCAGTATTTT.

The chain recombines TRBV30 with TRBJ1-5, with 9 bases that match TRBD1. Germline assignment: CDR1 GTSNPN and CDR2 SVGIG (reference sequence). V lost 3 bases to trimming and J lost 7 bases; unmatched junction nucleotides: 7. The CDR3 spans 14 residues. The CDR3 region has the DNA TGTGCCTGGAGCCCGGGACAGGGTCGGCAGCCCCAGCATTTT. Its protein product is CAWSPGQGRQPQHF.

This clonotype has just a few counts. The rearrangement uses TRBV7-8 and TRBJ2-3, with D perhaps given as TRBD1 or TRBD2 (5 bases each). This CDR3 spans 16 amino acids. The germline V gene has CDR1 SGHVS and CDR2 FQNEAQ. Between the trimmed V and J ends, which lost 5 bases and 2 bases, there was a span of 17 bases. CDR3: CASSPRDRRLTDTQYF. DNA for the CDR3: TGTGCCAGCAGCCCGAGGGACCGTCGACTCACAGATACGCAGTATTTT. Full variable domain (outside the CDR3, taken from reference TRBV7-8 and TRBJ2-3): GAGVSQSPRYKVAKRGQDVALRCDPISGHVSLFWYQQALGQGPEFLTYFQNEAQLDKSGLPSDRFFAERPEGSVSTLKIQRTQQEDSAVYLCASSPRDRRLTDTQYFGPGTRLTVL.

This clonotype was seen ten or more times. The chain recombines TRBV20-1 with TRBJ2-7; 9 nucleotides agree with TRBD2. V lost 6 bases, J lost 6 bases, and 12 bases stayed unmatched. This CDR3 region has 14 residues. Germline V lookup: CDR1 DFQATT, CDR2 SNEGSKA (reference sequence). CDR3 amino acids: CSAVRGAGGAEQYF. CDR3 DNA sequence: TGCAGTGCCGTACGGGGAGCGGGAGGCGCCGAGCAGTACTTC.

With respect to this clonotype: This may be a read error: a much more frequent sequence differs by one nucleotide. The gene calls are TRBV28 and TRBJ2-2; a weak D match, TRBD2 (6 bases). The CDR3 totals 14 residues. Germline V CDR1 and CDR2: MDHEN, SYDVKM. Trimming removed 10 bases from V and 5 bases from J, with 17 bases in between. Written as DNA, the CDR3 is TGTGCCAACAAGGAGGGCGCGCGGACCGGGGAGCTGTTTTTT. Translated: CANKEGARTGELFF.

This clonotype was counted a single time. This chain links TRBV4-1 with TRBJ2-1; 7 nucleotides agree with TRBD2. CDR1 MGHRA and CDR2 YSYEKL come from the germline V gene. The CDR3 extends over 16 amino acids. V trimming: 1 base; J trimming: 6 bases; junction bases outside the gene matches: 9. CDR3 loop: CASSQVRLAAINEQFF. In DNA, the CDR3 is TGCGCCAGCAGCCAAGTCCGGCTAGCGGCCATCAATGAGCAGTTCTTC.

Regarding this clonotype: A read error may explain this, as a much larger clone is one base away. The CDR3 protein is CAGSDRGEAGTIYF. In nucleotides, the CDR3 is TGCGCCGGCAGTGACAGGGGCGAAGCCGGCACCATATATTTT. The rearrangement links TRBV10-1 to TRBJ1-3, with TRBD1 identical over 8 bases. This CDR3 region has 14 residues. Germline CDR1 reads WNHNN; CDR2 reads SYGVQD (reference sequence).

The chain couples TRBV7-3 to TRBJ2-1; D is perhaps TRBD1 or TRBD2 (5 bases each). Trimming left V 3 bases short and J 6 bases short, with 12 bases between. Germline lookup yields CDR1 SGHTA and CDR2 FQGTGA. The CDR3 sequence is 14 residues long. CDR3 in DNA: TGTGCCAGCAGCTTTCGAGGGGCGCGCAATGAGCAGTTCTTC. This encodes CASSFRGARNEQFF.

For the CDR3, the DNA is TGTGCCAGCAGCTTAGCCAGCGGGAGGGTCGCAGATACGCAGTATTTT. It specifies CASSLASGRVADTQYF. This rearrangement joins TRBV7-9 to TRBJ2-3; TRBD2 aligns across 10 bases. The V gene's germline CDR1 is SEHNR and CDR2 FQNEAQ (reference sequence). Germline trimming cut 0 bases from V and 4 bases from J; bases unmatched to any gene: 4. This CDR3 has 16 residues.

This clonotype came up many times. The chain carries TRBV2 and TRBJ1-4, with D uncertain. V lost 2 bases to trimming and J lost 4 bases, with 8 bases between them. The germline CDR1 and CDR2 sequences are SNHLY and FYNNEI. The CDR3 totals 14 residues. CDR3 in DNA: TGTGCCAGCAGTGAACAGTGGGTTAATGAAAAACTGTTTTTT. Encoded protein: CASSEQWVNEKLFF.

The chain recombines TRBV20-1 with TRBJ1-5, with D perhaps matching TRBD1 (6 bases). CDR1 and CDR2 (germline): DFQATT, SNEGSKA (reference sequence). V lost 5 bases, J lost 1 base, and 15 bases lay in between. There are 15 residues in the CDR3. CDR3 sequence reads: CSAHGGGWSNQPQHF. CDR3 DNA sequence: TGCAGTGCTCACGGGGGGGGCTGGAGCAATCAGCCCCAGCATTTT.

This clonotype was detected only a few times. The DNA for the CDR3 is TGTGCCAGCAGCTTCGCGGCGGGGGGAGGGGAGACCCAGTACTTC. It specifies CASSFAAGGGETQYF. The chain carries TRBV27 and TRBJ2-5; 8 nucleotides match TRBD2. The CDR3 has 15 residues. The V gene's germline CDR1 is MNHEY and CDR2 SMNVEV (reference sequence). The V and J ends lost 6 bases and 5 bases, in that order; junction bases with no gene match: 11.

This clonotype was seen ten or more times. This CDR3 is CASRVTGGVYEQYF. The DNA for the CDR3 is TGTGCCAGCAGGGTCACAGGGGGCGTCTACGAGCAGTACTTC. This chain connects TRBV6-2 or TRBV6-3 to TRBJ2-7; 9 bases fit TRBD1. V trimming: 6 bases; J trimming: 3 bases; junction bases outside the gene matches: 6. Germline loops: CDR1 MNHEY, CDR2 SVGEGT. This CDR3 spans 14 amino acids.